This T cell receptor (beta chain) was captured by sequencing in a study of blood T cell repertoires in COVID-19. Across the whole study: Acute and convalescent COVID-19 specimens originated in the United States, Italy and Spain. Nucleic acid was either cDNA or gDNA, and it came from T cells, B-cell-depleted T cells, or PBMCs.

As processed by the authors: The assay estimated nucleated cells by amplifying reference gene primers. The assay was immunoSEQ multiplex PCR, and TCRdb's table has in-frame clones only and misses some. The V and J calls and clone size are taken from that table; D and trimming were inferred from the DNA. The table has tens of thousands of clones, about 76% seen once. The CDR3 has 14 amino acids. Germline V lookup: CDR1 LGHDT, CDR2 YNNKEL (reference sequence). V dropped 2 bases and J dropped 4 bases, with 11 bases sitting between them. The V and J genes are TRBV3-1 (or the pseudogene TRBV3-2) and TRBJ2-5; possibly TRBD1 for D (6 bases). Specimen: peripheral blood. The receptor was derived from a man between 65 and 79 years old with active or convalescent COVID-19. The CDR3 coding sequence is TGTGCCAGCAGCCAATCTAGGGGGTCAGAGACCCAGTACTTC. Protein product: CASSQSRGSETQYF.